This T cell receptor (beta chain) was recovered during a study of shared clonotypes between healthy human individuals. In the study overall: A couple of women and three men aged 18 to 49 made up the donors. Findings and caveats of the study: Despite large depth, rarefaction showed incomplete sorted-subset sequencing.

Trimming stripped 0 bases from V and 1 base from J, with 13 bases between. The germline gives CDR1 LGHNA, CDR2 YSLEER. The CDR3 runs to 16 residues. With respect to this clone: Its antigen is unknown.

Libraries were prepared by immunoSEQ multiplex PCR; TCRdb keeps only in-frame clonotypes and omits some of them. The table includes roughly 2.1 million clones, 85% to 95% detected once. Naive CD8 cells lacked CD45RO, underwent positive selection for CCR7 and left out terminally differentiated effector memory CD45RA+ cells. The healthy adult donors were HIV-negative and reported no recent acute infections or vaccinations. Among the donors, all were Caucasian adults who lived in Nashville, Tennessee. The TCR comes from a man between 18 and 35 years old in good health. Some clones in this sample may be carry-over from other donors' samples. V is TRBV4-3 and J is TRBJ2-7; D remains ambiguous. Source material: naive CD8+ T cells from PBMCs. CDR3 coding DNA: TGCGCCAGCAGCCAAGACCCGGGTGTTGCGTCCTACGAGCAGTACTTC. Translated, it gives CASSQDPGVASYEQYF.